One T cell receptor beta chain is described in this entry. As yet, its antigen is unknown. J lost 0 bases, V lost 8 bases, and 3 bases had no gene match. The CDR3 consists of 13 residues. Germline V gene sequence: CDR1 ENHRY, CDR2 SYGVKD. These data are taken from a study of OX40 agonist ivuxolimab in advanced cancers. Using immunoSEQ multiplex PCR, the repertoire was profiled, and TCRdb retains in-frame clones only, with some absent. The sample records about 77,000 clones, about 90% being singletons. Study conclusions and caveats: Within 6 weeks, CD4+ and CD8+ blood T cells expanded clonally at 0.1 to 3.0 mg/kg.

The sequences come from CD4+ or CD8+ T cells sorted from blood, collected in a trial of the OX40 agonist ivuxolimab. The clonotype comes from an adult with an advanced solid tumor such as melanoma, head and neck, liver or kidney cancer. J is TRBJ1-1 and V is TRBV10-3, with 7 bases lining up with TRBD1. In nucleotides, the CDR3 is TGTGCCATCGCGGGACAGATGAACACTGAAGCTTTCTTT. This codes for CAIAGQMNTEAFF.